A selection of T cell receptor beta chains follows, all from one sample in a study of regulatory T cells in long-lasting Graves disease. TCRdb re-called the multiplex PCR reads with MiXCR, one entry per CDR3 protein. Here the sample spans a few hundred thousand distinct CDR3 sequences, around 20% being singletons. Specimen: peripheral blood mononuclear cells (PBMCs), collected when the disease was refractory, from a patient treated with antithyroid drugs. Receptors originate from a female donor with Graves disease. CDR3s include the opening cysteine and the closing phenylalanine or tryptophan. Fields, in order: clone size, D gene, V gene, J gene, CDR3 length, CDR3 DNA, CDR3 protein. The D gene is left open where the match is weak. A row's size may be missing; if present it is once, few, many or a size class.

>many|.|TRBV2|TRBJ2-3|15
TGTGCCAGCAGTTCAAAACAGGTATTCACAGATACGCAGTATTTT
CASSSKQVFTDTQYF
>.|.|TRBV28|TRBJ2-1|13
TGTGCCAGCAATATGGCCCCGTACAATGAGCAGTTCTTC
CASNMAPYNEQFF
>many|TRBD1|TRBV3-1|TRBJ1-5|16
TGTGCCAGCAGCCAAGGGACAGGGGGCTCGGGTCAGCCCCAGCATTTT
CASSQGTGGSGQPQHF
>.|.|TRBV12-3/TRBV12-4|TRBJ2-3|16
TGTGCCAGCAGTTTAAGGGCCCATCTTTCCACAGATACGCAGTATTTT
CASSLRAHLSTDTQYF
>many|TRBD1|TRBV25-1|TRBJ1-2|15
TGTGCCAGCAGTGAGCTCGACAGGGAGGAGAGTGGCTACACCTTC
CASSELDREESGYTF
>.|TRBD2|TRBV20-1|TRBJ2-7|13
TGCAGTGCTTATAGCGGGAGGGCCTACGAGCAGTACTTC
CSAYSGRAYEQYF
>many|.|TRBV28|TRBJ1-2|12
TGTGCCAGCAGTTGGGGACGGACTGGCTACACCTTC
CASSWGRTGYTF
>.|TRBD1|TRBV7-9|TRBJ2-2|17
TGTGCCAGCAGCTTTTCTGTGTGGGACAGTAACACCGGGGAGCTGTTTTTT
CASSFSVWDSNTGELFF
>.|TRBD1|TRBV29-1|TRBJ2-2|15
TGCAGCGGCTTCGGGACAGGGGCGAACACCGGGGAGCTGTTTTTT
CSGFGTGANTGELFF
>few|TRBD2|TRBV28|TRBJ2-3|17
TGTGCCAGCAGTCCGAGACCCCTTGGACTAGCGGAAGATACGCAGTATTTT
CASSPRPLGLAEDTQYF
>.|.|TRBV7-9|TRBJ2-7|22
TGTGCCAGCAGCCCGGGGGAAACCTCCAGCGGGACAGTGCCCAGGAGCTCCTACGAGCAGTACTTC
CASSPGETSSGTVPRSSYEQYF
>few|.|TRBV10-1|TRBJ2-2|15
TGCGCCAGCAGTGATCCCAGCCTGAACACCGGGGAGCTGTTTTTT
CASSDPSLNTGELFF
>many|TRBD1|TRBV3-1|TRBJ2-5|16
TGTGCCAGCAGCCAAGGTAGCTACAGGGGAAAAGAGACCCAGTACTTC
CASSQGSYRGKETQYF
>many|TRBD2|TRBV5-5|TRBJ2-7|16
TGTGCCAGCAGCCCAGGACTAGCCATACCCTCCTACGAGCAGTACTTC
CASSPGLAIPSYEQYF
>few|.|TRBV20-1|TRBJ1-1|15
TGCAGTGCCCCGAGAACGGACAGCCTGAACACTGAAGCTTTCTTT
CSAPRTDSLNTEAFF
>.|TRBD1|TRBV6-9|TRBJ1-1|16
TGTGCCAGCAGTTACGGAGGACAGGGAATAAACACTGAAGCTTTCTTT
CASSYGGQGINTEAFF
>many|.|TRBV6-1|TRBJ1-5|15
TGTGCCAGCAATCGGGGGCCTCATAGCAATCAGCCCCAGCATTTT
CASNRGPHSNQPQHF
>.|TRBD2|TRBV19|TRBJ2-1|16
TGTGCCAGTAGGGCCCCGGGACTAGCGGGAGTCAATGAGCAGTTCTTC
CASRAPGLAGVNEQFF
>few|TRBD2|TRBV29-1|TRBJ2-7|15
TGCAGCGTTACCCTGGGACTAGCGGGAGGTCGGGAGCAGTACTTC
CSVTLGLAGGREQYF
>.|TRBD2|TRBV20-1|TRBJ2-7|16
TGCAGTGCTAGAGATGGGGGGGGAGGCCTTTCCTACGAGCAGTACTTC
CSARDGGGGLSYEQYF
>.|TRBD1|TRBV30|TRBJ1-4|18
TGTGCCTGGAGTGTGGGACAGTTGGCATCGAGGCCTAATGAAAAACTGTTTTTT
CAWSVGQLASRPNEKLFF
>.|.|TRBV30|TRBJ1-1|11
TGTGCCTGGAGTGCAGTTTCTGAAGCTCTCTTT
CAWSAVSEALF
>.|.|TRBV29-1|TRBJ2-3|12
TGCAGCGCCGCTATGGGGTTGGATACGCAGTATTTT
CSAAMGLDTQYF
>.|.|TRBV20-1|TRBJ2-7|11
TGCAGTGCTAGTACTAGCTACGAGCAGTACTTC
CSASTSYEQYF
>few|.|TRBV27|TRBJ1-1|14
TGTGCCAGCAGTCTGGTACAGTCAAAGTCTGAAGCTTTCTTT
CASSLVQSKSEAFF
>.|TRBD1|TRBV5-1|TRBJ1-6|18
TGCGCCAGCAGAGCTACAGGGGGCATTTGGTCCTATAATTCACCCCTCCACTTT
CASRATGGIWSYNSPLHF
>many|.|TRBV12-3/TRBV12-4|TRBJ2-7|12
TGTGCCAGCAGTCCTGACTCTGGCGAGCAGTACTTC
CASSPDSGEQYF
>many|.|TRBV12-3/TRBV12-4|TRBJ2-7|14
TGTGCCAGCAGTTTCGGCGGGATCTCCTACGAGCAGTACTTC
CASSFGGISYEQYF
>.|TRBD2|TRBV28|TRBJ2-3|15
TGTGCCAGCAGTGAAATAGCGGGAGGGCCAAATACGCAGTATTTT
CASSEIAGGPNTQYF
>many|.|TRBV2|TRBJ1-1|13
TGTGCCAGCCTAAGGACCGAGAACACTGAAGCTTTCTTT
CASLRTENTEAFF
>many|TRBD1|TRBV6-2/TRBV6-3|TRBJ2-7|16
TGTGCCAGCAGTCGACTCGGGACAGGGGGTTCCTACGAGCAGTACTTC
CASSRLGTGGSYEQYF
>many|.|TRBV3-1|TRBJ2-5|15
TGTGCCAGCAGCCAGACCCTAAACAGTGGGGAGACCCAGTACTTC
CASSQTLNSGETQYF
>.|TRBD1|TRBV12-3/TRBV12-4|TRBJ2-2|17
TGTGCCAGCAACGGAATACCCGGGACAGGGGGAACCGGGGAGCTGTTTTTT
CASNGIPGTGGTGELFF
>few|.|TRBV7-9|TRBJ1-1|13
TGTGCCAGCAACCCGACAGCGAACACTGAAGCTTTCTTT
CASNPTANTEAFF
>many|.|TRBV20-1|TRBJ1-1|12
TGCAGTGCTAGCCAGGGCGAAACTGAAGCTTTCTTT
CSASQGETEAFF
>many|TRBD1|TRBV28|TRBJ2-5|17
TGTGCCAGCAGTTTCGGGACAGGGGCCCTATTCGAAGAGACCCAGTACTTC
CASSFGTGALFEETQYF
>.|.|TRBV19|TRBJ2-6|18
TGTGCCAGTAGATTGACAGGAAGACGCGTTTCTGGGGCCAACGTCCTGACTTTC
CASRLTGRRVSGANVLTF
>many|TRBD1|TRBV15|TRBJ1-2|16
TGTGCCACCAGCAGAGCCCCTCCCGGGACAGGGTTCGGCTACACCTTC
CATSRAPPGTGFGYTF
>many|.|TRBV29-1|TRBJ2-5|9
TGCAGCCTGATTGAGACCCAGTACTTC
CSLIETQYF
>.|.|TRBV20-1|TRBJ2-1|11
TGCAGTGCTAGACTAAACAATGAGCAGTTCTTC
CSARLNNEQFF
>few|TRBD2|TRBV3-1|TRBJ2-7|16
TGTGCCAGCAGCCAAGGACTAGCGGAATTACCGTACGAGCAGTACTTC
CASSQGLAELPYEQYF
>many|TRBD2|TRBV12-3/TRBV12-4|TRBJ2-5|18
TGTGCCAGCAGTTTTGGCGGGAGGGCCAGGCATTCCCAAGAGACCCAGTACTTC
CASSFGGRARHSQETQYF
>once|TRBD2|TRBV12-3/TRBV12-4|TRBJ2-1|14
TGTGCCAGCACCTGGCTAGCGGGGCCCGGTGAGCAGTTCTTC
CASTWLAGPGEQFF
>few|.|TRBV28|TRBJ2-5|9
TGTGCCATAGAAGAGACCCAGTACTTC
CAIEETQYF
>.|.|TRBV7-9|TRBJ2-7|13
TGTGCCAGCAGCTTAGAGGCAGTCTACGAGCAGTACTTC
CASSLEAVYEQYF
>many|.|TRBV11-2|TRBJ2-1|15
TGTGCCAGCAGCTTAGAACGGCTAGCGACTGAAGAGCAGTTCTTC
CASSLERLATEEQFF
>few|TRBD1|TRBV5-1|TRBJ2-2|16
TGCGCCAGCGGTGCCGGACAGGCCTCGAACACCGGGGAGCTGTTTTTT
CASGAGQASNTGELFF
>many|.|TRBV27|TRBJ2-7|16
TGTGCCAGCAGTTCAGCCCCCGGGACCCTGAGCTACGAGCAGTACTTC
CASSSAPGTLSYEQYF
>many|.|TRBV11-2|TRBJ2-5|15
TGTGCCAGCAGCCCCCAGGCGGTTCTGGGGGAGACCCAGTACTTC
CASSPQAVLGETQYF
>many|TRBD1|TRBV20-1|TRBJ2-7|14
TGCAGTGCTGGGGACAGGGGGAAACCATACGAGCAGTACTTC
CSAGDRGKPYEQYF
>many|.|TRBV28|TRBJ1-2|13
TGTGCCAGCAGCAGGGGTTGGGGCTATGGCTACACCTTC
CASSRGWGYGYTF
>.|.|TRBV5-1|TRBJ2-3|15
TGCGCCAGCAGCCTCGGACAAGATAGCACAGATACGCAGTATTTT
CASSLGQDSTDTQYF
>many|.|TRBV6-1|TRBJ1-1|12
TGTGCCAGCAGCCCCGGGCCCCGAGAAGCTTTCTTT
CASSPGPREAFF
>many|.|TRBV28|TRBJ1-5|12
TGTGCCAGCAGTTCAAGTGTAGCGCCCCAGCATTTT
CASSSSVAPQHF
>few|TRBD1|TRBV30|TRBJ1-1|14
TGTGCCTGGAACCACAGGGGGCCGTACACTGAAGCTTTCTTT
CAWNHRGPYTEAFF
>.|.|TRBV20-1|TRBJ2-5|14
TGCAGTGCTAGTAGGGAAGCTGCGGAGGAGACCCAGTACTTC
CSASREAAEETQYF
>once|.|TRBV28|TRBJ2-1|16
TGTGCCGGCAGTTTATATGGCAGGGGCTCCTACAATGAGCAGTTCTTC
CAGSLYGRGSYNEQFF
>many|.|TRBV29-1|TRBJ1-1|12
TGCAGCGCTAACAGGGAGCGGTCTGAAGCTTTCTTT
CSANRERSEAFF
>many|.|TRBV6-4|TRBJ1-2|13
TGTGCCAGCAGTGAAGGGAGGGATCGCGGCTACACCTTC
CASSEGRDRGYTF